The TCR beta chain described here comes from a study of shared clonotypes between healthy human individuals. Sequencing used immunoSEQ multiplex PCR; TCRdb keeps in-frame clones, though not all of them. The sample holds 600,000 to 750,000 clones; 72% are singletons and the top ten take approximately 2%. The CDR3 totals 16 residues. In germline, CDR1 is SGHTA, CDR2 FQGTGA. Trimming cost V 6 bases and J 3 bases; bases outside gene matches: 7. The TCR comes from a woman in her 30s in good health. The rearrangement uses TRBV7-3 and TRBJ2-2, with 10 positions matching TRBD1. Sequencing used memory CD4+ T cells sorted from blood. This sample's subset: CD45RA-negative fraction. CDR3 protein: CASRPTGGMYTGELFF. As DNA, the CDR3 is TGTGCCAGCAGGCCGACAGGGGGCATGTACACCGGGGAGCTGTTTTTT.